The entry below gives a single T cell receptor (beta chain) sequence along with its context. V lost 0 bases and J lost 2, with 11 bases in between. This CDR3 contains 15 residues. Germline assignment: CDR1 SGHRS and CDR2 YFSETQ. The data are from a study of blood T cell repertoires in COVID-19. Study background: Sites across the United States, Italy and Spain contributed samples from acute and convalescent COVID-19. Sources were T cells, B-cell-depleted T cells, or PBMCs; the material itself was cDNA or gDNA.

TCRdb keeps only in-frame clones here, not all; method: immunoSEQ multiplex PCR. The sample has roughly 120,000 clones; around 80% are singletons. This TCR was sampled from a man in his sixties or seventies with active or convalescent COVID-19. The genes are TRBV5-1 and TRBJ1-2, with TRBD1 as a possible D gene (6 bases). Sequencing input: peripheral blood. The CDR3 sequence: CASSLDGTKNYGYTF. CDR3 nucleotides: TGCGCCAGCAGCTTGGATGGGACAAAGAACTATGGCTACACCTTC.